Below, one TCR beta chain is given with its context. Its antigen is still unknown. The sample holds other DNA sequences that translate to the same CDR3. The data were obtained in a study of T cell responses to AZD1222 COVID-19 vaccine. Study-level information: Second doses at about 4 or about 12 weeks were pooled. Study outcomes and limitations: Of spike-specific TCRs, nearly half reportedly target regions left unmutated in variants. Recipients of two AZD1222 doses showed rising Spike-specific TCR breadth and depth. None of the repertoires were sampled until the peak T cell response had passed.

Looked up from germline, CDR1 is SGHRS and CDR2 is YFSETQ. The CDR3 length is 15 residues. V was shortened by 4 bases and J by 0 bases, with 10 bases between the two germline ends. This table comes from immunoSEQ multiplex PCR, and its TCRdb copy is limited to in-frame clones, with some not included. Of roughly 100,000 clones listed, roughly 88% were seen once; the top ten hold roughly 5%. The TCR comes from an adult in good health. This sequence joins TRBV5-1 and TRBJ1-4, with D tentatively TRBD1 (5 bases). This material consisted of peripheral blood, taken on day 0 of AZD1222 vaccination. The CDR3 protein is CASSRTGATNEKLFF. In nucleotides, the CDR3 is TGCGCCAGCAGCCGAACAGGCGCAACTAATGAAAAACTGTTTTTT.